Listed below are T cell receptor beta chains from one sample, sequenced in a study of T-cell reconstitution after alpha-beta-depleted transplantation in children. In TCRdb, the PCR reads were re-called with MiXCR into one record per CDR3 protein. The sample has hundreds of thousands of distinct CDR3 sequences; 10% to 13% are singletons. Sequenced here: PBMCs from the stem cell graft donor, sampled from the stem cell graft. The receptors stem from a human donor who donated a stem cell graft to a child with acute myeloid leukemia. Both conserved end residues are part of each CDR3. Fields, in order: CDR3 DNA, CDR3 protein, V gene, clone size, J gene, D gene. D genes are given only for firm matches. Clone size is shown for a subset of rows, as once, few, many or a class of expanded clone.

TGTGCCAGCAGTCGTGAGACAGGGGCCCCCGAGCAGTACTTC CASSRETGAPEQYF TRBV12-3/TRBV12-4 few TRBJ2-7 TRBD1
TGTGCCAGCAGTCCCGTTCTAGATCCCTATGCGCGGACCCAGTACTTC CASSPVLDPYARTQYF TRBV27 few TRBJ2-5 NA
TGCAGTGCTAGCCCCCCCCGGGGGAACACCGGGGAGCTGTTTTTT CSASPPRGNTGELFF TRBV20-1 many TRBJ2-2 NA
TGCGCCAGCAGCCAAGGACGGGCTAGCGGGACCCCCGATCAGTATTTT CASSQGRASGTPDQYF TRBV4-3 few TRBJ2-3 TRBD2
TGCAGTGCTTCGGTGGTAGCGGGGTGGGAGACCCAGTACTTC CSASVVAGWETQYF TRBV20-1 NA TRBJ2-5 TRBD2
TGTGCCAGCAGCAAACAGGGGGGGGGGCAGTTCTTC CASSKQGGGQFF TRBV4-2 NA TRBJ2-1 NA
TGCGCCAGCGGGGAACAGGGAGGCACTGAAGCTTTCTTT CASGEQGGTEAFF TRBV5-1 few TRBJ1-1 NA
TGTGCCAGCAGGGGGCTAGCGGGAGTTAACGGGGAGCTGTTTTTT CASRGLAGVNGELFF TRBV2 many TRBJ2-2 TRBD2
TGTGCCAGCAGCTTAGTGGGGAAAACCCAGTACTTC CASSLVGKTQYF TRBV7-2 few TRBJ2-5 NA
TGTGCCAGCAGCCTAGCTCAGGGACTACTGGAGCAGTACTTC CASSLAQGLLEQYF TRBV7-2 many TRBJ2-7 TRBD2
TGTGCCAGCAGTTACTCGATAGCGGGAGGCCCTGGGCAGTATTTT CASSYSIAGGPGQYF TRBV6-5 NA TRBJ2-3 TRBD2
TGTGCCAGCAGAGTCGACAGTACACCGACAGATACGCAGTATTTT CASRVDSTPTDTQYF TRBV6-2/TRBV6-3 many TRBJ2-3 NA
TGTGCCAGCAGCATTGGACTAGCGGGCCTCTTCACCGGGGGGCTGTTTTTT CASSIGLAGLFTGGLFF TRBV7-2 NA TRBJ2-2 TRBD2
TGTGCCATCAGTGGCCGTCAGGACTATGTAGAGCAGTTCTTC CAISGRQDYVEQFF TRBV10-3 many TRBJ2-1 NA
TGTGCCAGCGGACTAGCGGGCCGCACAGATACGCAGTATTTT CASGLAGRTDTQYF TRBV2 few TRBJ2-3 TRBD2
TGTGCCAGCAGGTTACTAGCCAATGAACACAATGAGCAGTTCTTC CASRLLANEHNEQFF TRBV2 many TRBJ2-1 NA
TGCGCCAGCAGCCTAGACAGGGGATGGGAGACCCAGTACTTC CASSLDRGWETQYF TRBV5-1 many TRBJ2-5 TRBD1
TGTGCCAGCAGTTGGGGGACTAGCGGGATTAGAGATACGCAGTATTTT CASSWGTSGIRDTQYF TRBV27 NA TRBJ2-3 TRBD2
TGTGCCAGCTCACCTAGGACAGAAGAGACCCAGTACTTC CASSPRTEETQYF TRBV18 few TRBJ2-5 NA
TGTGCCAGCAGCTTAGGAGGCCTAGCGGGTTCACCCATTGCCTACGAGCAGTACTTC CASSLGGLAGSPIAYEQYF TRBV11-2 few TRBJ2-7 TRBD2
TGTGCCAGCAGTTATAGCAGCGGGAGACCACAAGAGACCCAGTACTTC CASSYSSGRPQETQYF TRBV6-5 few TRBJ2-5 TRBD2
TGTGCCAGCAGTAGGGGGCTTTACTATGGCTACACCTTC CASSRGLYYGYTF TRBV12-3/TRBV12-4 many TRBJ1-2 TRBD1
TGTGCCAGCAGCTTACTAGGACAGGCATACAATGAGCAGTTCTTC CASSLLGQAYNEQFF TRBV7-9 few TRBJ2-1 TRBD1
TGTGCCATCAGCTCTCAGGTGGCGGGAACCGGGGAGCTGTTTTTT CAISSQVAGTGELFF TRBV10-3 few TRBJ2-2 NA
TGTGCCATCAGTGCTACAATTCCCTCTGGGGCCAACGTCCTGACTTTC CAISATIPSGANVLTF TRBV10-3 few TRBJ2-6 NA
TGTGCCAGCAGCCAAGACGCGGGTACAGATACGCAGTATTTT CASSQDAGTDTQYF TRBV3-1 NA TRBJ2-3 NA
TGTGCCAGCAGCTTCAGTAGCCCGGAGACCCAGTACTTC CASSFSSPETQYF TRBV7-9 few TRBJ2-5 NA
TGTGCCAGCAGCTCGCGTGAAGTTGAAGCTTTCTTT CASSSREVEAFF TRBV21-1 once TRBJ1-1 NA
TGCAGCGGGAAAAAGGGGGGGAGCACCATGAACACTGAAGCTTTCTTT CSGKKGGSTMNTEAFF TRBV29-1 few TRBJ1-1 NA
TGTGCCAGCAGCTCCCCGACAGGGGGCAGAGATACGCAGTATTTT CASSSPTGGRDTQYF TRBV7-3 many TRBJ2-3 TRBD1
TGCAGCGTTGCCGGACAGGGGTCCAACTCTCAATTC CSVAGQGSNSQF TRBV29-1 few TRBJ2-4 TRBD1
TGCGCCAGGCCTTACGAGCAGTACTTC CARPYEQYF TRBV5-1 few TRBJ2-7 NA
TGTGCCAGCAGTTTAGGAGGACAGGGGGCCTACAATGAGCAGTTCTTC CASSLGGQGAYNEQFF TRBV12-3/TRBV12-4 NA TRBJ2-1 TRBD1
TGCAGTGCTAGACCTAGCGGGAGGAATGAGCAGTTCTTC CSARPSGRNEQFF TRBV20-1 many TRBJ2-1 TRBD2